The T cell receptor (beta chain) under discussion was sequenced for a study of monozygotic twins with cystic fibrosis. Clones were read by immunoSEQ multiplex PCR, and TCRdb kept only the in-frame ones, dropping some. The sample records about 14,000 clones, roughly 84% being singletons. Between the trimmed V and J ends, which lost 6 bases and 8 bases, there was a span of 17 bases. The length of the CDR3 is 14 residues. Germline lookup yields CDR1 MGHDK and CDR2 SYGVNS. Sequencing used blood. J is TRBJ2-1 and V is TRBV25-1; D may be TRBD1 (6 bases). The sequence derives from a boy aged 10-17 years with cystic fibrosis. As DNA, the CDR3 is TGTGCCAGCAGGTTTACCTCGGCAGGGGATGAGCAGTTCTTC. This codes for CASRFTSAGDEQFF.